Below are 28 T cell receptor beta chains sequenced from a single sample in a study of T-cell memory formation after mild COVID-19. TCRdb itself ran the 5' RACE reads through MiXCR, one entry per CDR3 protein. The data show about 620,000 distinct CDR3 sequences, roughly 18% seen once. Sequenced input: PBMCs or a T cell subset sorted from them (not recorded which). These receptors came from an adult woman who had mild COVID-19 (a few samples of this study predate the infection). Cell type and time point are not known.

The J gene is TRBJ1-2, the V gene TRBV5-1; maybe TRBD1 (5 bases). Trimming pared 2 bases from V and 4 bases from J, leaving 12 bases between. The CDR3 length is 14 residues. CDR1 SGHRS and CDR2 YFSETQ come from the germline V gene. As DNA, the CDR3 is TGCGCCAGCAGCTTCGCGTCCGGGGCCTATGGCTACACCTTC. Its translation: CASSFASGAYGYTF.

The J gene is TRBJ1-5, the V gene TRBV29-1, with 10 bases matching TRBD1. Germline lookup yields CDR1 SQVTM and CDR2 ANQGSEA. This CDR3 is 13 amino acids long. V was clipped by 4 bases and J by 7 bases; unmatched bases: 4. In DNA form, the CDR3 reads TGCAGCGTTGGACAGGGGGCTGGGCAGCCCCAGCATTTT. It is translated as CSVGQGAGQPQHF.

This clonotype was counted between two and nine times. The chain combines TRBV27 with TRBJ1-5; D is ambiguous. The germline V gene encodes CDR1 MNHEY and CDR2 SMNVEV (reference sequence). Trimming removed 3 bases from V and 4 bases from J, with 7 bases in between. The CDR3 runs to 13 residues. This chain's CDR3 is CASSFGPNQPQHF. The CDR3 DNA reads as TGTGCCAGCAGTTTCGGGCCAAATCAGCCCCAGCATTTT.

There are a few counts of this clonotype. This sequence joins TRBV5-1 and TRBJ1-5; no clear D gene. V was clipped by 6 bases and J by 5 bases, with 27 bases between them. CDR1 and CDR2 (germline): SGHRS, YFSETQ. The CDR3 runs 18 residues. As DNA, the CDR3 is TGCGCCAGCATGTCCCAAGACAAAGGGCCCCCGAACGATCAGCCCCAGCATTTT. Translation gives CASMSQDKGPPNDQPQHF.

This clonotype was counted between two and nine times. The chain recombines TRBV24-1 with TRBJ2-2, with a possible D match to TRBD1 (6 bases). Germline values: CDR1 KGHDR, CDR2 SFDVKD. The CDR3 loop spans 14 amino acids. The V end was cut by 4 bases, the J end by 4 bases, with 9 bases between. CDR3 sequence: CATSDLDSTGELFF. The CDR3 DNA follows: TGTGCCACCAGTGACCTGGACAGCACCGGGGAGCTGTTTTTT.

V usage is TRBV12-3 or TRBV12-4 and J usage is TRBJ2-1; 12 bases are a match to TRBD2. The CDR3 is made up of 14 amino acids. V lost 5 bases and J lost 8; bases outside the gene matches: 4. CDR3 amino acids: CASSRLAGAHEQFF. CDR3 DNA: TGTGCCAGCAGTCGACTAGCGGGGGCCCATGAGCAGTTCTTC.

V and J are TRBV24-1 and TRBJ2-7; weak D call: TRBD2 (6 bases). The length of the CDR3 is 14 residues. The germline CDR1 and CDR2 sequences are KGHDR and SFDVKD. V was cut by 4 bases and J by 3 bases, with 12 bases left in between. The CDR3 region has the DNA TGTGCCACCAGTGACTCCGGGAGAAACTACGAGCAGTACTTC. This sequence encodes CATSDSGRNYEQYF.

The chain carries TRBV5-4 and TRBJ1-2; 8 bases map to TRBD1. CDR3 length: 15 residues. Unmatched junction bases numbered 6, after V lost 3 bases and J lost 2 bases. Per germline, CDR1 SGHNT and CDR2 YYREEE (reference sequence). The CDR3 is CASSSQGAQNYGYTF. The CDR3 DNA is TGTGCCAGCAGCTCCCAGGGGGCGCAGAACTATGGCTACACCTTC. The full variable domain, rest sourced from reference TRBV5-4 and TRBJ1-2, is ETGVTQSPTHLIKTRGQQVTLRCSSQSGHNTVSWYQQALGQGPQFIFQYYREEENGRGNFPPRFSGLQFPNYSSELNVNALELDDSALYLCASSSQGAQNYGYTFGSGTRLTVV.

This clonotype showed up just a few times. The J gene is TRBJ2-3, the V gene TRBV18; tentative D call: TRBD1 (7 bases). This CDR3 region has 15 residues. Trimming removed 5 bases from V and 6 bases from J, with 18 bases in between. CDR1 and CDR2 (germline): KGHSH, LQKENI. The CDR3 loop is CASSTRGVAPDTQYF. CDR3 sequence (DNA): TGTGCCAGCTCAACCAGGGGGGTAGCCCCGGATACGCAGTATTTT.

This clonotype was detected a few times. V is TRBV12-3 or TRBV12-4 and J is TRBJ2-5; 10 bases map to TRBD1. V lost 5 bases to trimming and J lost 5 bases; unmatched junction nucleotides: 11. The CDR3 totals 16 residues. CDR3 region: CASSPPLGQGRETQYF. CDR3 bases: TGTGCCAGCAGTCCCCCCTTGGGACAGGGGCGGGAGACCCAGTACTTC.

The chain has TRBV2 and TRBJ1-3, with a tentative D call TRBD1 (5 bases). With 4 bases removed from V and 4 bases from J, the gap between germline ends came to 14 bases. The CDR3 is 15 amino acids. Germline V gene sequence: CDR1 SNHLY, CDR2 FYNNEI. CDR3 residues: CASSAQGVLGNTIYF. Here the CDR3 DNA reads TGTGCCAGCAGTGCTCAGGGAGTTCTAGGAAACACCATATATTTT.

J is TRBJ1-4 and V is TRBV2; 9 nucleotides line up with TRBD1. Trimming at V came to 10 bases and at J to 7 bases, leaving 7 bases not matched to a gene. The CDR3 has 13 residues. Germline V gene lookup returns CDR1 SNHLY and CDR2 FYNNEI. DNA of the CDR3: TGTGCCACGACCGGGACAGGGCCTGAAAAACTGTTTTTT. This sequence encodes CATTGTGPEKLFF.

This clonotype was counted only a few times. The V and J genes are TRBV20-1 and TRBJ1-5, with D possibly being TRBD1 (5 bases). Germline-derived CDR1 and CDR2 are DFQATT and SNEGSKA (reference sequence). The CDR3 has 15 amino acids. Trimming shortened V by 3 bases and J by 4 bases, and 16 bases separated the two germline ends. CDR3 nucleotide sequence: TGCAGTGCTAGTAACCCAGAAGGGGCAAATCAGCCCCAGCATTTT. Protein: CSASNPEGANQPQHF.

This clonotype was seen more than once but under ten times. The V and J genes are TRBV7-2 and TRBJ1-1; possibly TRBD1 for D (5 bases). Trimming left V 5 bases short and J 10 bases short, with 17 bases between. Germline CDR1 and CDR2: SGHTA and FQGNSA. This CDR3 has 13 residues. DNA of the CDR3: TGTGCCAGCAGCCGACCCGGGACCCTTGCAGCTTTCTTT. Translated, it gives CASSRPGTLAAFF. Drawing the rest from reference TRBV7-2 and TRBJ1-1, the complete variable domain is GAGVSQSPSNKVTEKGKDVELRCDPISGHTALYWYRQSLGQGLEFLIYFQGNSAPDKSGLPSDRFSAERTGGSVSTLTIQRTQQEDSAVYLCASSRPGTLAAFFGQGTRLTVV.

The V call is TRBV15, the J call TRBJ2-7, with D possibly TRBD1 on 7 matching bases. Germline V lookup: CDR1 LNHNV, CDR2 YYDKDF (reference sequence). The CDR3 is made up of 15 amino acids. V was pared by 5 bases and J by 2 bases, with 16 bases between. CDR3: CATSRSGGGPYEQYF. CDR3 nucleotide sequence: TGTGCCACCAGCCGAAGCGGAGGGGGCCCCTACGAGCAGTACTTC.

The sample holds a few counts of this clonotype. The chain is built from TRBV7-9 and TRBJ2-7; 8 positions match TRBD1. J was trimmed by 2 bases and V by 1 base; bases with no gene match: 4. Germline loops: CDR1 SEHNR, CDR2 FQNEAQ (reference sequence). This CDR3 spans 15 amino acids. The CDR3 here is CASSLGTGTTYEQYF. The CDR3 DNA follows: TGTGCCAGCAGCTTAGGGACAGGGACCACCTACGAGCAGTACTTC.

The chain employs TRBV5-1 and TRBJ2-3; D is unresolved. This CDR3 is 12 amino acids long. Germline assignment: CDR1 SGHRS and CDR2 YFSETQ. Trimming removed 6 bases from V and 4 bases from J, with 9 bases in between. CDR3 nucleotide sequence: TGCGCCAGCAAACCTGGGGCAGATACGCAGTATTTT. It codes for CASKPGADTQYF.

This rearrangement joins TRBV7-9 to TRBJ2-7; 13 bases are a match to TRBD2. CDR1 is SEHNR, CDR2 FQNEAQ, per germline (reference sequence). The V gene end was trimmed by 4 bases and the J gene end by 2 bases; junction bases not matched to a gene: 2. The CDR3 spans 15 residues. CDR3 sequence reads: CASSWGLAGTYEQYF. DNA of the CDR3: TGTGCCAGCAGCTGGGGACTAGCGGGAACCTACGAGCAGTACTTC.

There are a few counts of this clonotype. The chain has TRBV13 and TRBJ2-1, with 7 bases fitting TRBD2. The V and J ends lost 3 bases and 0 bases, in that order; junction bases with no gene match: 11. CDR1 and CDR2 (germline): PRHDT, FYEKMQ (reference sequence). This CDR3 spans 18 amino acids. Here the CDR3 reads CASSLRESPQSSYNEQFF. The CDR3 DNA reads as TGTGCCAGCAGCTTGCGGGAGTCCCCCCAGTCCTCCTACAATGAGCAGTTCTTC.

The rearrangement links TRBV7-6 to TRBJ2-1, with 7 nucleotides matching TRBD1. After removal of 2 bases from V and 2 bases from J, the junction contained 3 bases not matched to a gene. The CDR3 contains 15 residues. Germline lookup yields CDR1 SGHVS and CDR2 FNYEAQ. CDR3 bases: TGTGCCAGCAGCTTACGGGACAGTCCCTACAATGAGCAGTTCTTC. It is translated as CASSLRDSPYNEQFF. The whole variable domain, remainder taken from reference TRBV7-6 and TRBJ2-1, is GAGVSQSPRYKVTKRGQDVALRCDPISGHVSLYWYRQALGQGPEFLTYFNYEAQQDKSGLPNDRFSAERPEGSISTLTIQRTEQRDSAMYRCASSLRDSPYNEQFFGPGTRLTVL.

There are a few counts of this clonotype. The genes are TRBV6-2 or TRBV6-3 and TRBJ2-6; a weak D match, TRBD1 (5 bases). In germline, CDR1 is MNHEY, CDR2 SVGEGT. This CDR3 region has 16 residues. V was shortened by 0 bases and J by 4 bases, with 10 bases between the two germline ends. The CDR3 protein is CASSYSIGVGANVLTF. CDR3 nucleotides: TGTGCCAGCAGTTACTCGATAGGGGTCGGGGCCAACGTCCTGACTTTC.

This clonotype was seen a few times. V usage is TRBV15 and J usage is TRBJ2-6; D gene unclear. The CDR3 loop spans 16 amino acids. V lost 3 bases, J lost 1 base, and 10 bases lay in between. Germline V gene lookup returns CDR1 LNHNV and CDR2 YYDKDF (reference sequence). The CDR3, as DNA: TGTGCCACCAGCAGTTACAGTGGTTCTGGGGCCAACGTCCTGACTTTC. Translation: CATSSYSGSGANVLTF. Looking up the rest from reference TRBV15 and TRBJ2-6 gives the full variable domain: DAMVIQNPRYQVTQFGKPVTLSCSQTLNHNVMYWYQQKSSQAPKLLFHYYDKDFNNEADTPDNFQSRRPNTSFCFLDIRSPGLGDTAMYLCATSSYSGSGANVLTFGAGSRLTVL.

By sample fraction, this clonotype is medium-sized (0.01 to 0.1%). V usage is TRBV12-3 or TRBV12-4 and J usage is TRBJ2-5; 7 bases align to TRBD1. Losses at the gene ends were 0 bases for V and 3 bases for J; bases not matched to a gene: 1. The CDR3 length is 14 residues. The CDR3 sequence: CASSLADRKETQYF. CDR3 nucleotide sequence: TGTGCCAGCAGTTTAGCGGACAGGAAAGAGACCCAGTACTTC.

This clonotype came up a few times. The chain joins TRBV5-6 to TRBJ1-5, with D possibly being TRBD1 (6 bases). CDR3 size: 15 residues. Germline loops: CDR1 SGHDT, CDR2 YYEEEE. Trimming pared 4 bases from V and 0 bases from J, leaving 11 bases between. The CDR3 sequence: CASSLWDISNQPQHF. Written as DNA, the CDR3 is TGTGCCAGCAGCCTCTGGGACATTAGCAATCAGCCCCAGCATTTT.

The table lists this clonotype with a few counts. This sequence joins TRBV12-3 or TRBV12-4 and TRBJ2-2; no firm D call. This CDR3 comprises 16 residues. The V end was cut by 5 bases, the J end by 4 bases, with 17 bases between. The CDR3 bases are TGTGCCAGCAGTCTTACATATTCCCTAGTCACCGGGGAGCTGTTTTTT. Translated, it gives CASSLTYSLVTGELFF.

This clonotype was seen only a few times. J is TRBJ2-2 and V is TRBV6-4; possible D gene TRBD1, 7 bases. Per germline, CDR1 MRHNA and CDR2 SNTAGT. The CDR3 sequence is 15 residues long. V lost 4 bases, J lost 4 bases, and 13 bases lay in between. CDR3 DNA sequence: TGTGCCAGCAGTGCCCAGGGGGGCCCCACCGGGGAGCTGTTTTTT. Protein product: CASSAQGGPTGELFF.

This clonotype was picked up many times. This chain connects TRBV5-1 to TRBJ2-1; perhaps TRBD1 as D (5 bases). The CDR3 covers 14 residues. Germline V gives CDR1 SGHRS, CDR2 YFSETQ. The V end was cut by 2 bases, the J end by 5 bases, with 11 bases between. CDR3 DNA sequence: TGCGCCAGCAGCTTAGGGGCACTTGACAATGAGCAGTTCTTC. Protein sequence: CASSLGALDNEQFF.

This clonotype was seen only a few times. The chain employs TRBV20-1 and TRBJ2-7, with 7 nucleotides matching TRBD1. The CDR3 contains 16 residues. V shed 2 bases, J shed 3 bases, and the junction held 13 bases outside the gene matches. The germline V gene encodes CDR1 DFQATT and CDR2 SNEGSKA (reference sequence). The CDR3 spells CSARTIRGRVGYEQYF. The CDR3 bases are TGCAGTGCTAGAACGATAAGGGGGCGGGTAGGCTACGAGCAGTACTTC.